These 5 T cell receptor beta chains originate from one sample sequenced in a study of blood T cell repertoires in COVID-19. The assay was immunoSEQ multiplex PCR, and TCRdb's table has in-frame clones only and misses some. Found here are around 160,000 clones, roughly nine tenths of them singletons; the top ten hold 18%. The sequenced sample consisted of peripheral blood. The receptors were sampled from a man in his 60s with active or convalescent COVID-19.

The gene calls are TRBV7-2 and TRBJ2-4; 10 bases map to TRBD2. Germline V gene data show CDR1 as SGHTA and CDR2 as FQGNSA. After removal of 1 base from V and 4 bases from J, the junction contained 1 base not matched to a gene. This CDR3 is built from 15 residues. The CDR3 DNA reads as TGTGCCAGCAGCTTAGAACTAGCGGGGAAAAACATTCAGTACTTC. Encoded protein: CASSLELAGKNIQYF.

The chain carries TRBV7-6 and TRBJ2-1; 7 bases fit TRBD1. The CDR3 is made up of 15 amino acids. Germline V gene sequence: CDR1 SGHVS, CDR2 FNYEAQ. V dropped 0 bases and J dropped 4; count of bases not matched to a gene: 3. DNA for the CDR3: TGTGCCAGCAGCTTAGCGGGACAGATATACAATGAGCAGTTCTTC. This encodes CASSLAGQIYNEQFF. Looking up the rest from reference TRBV7-6 and TRBJ2-1 gives the full variable domain: GAGVSQSPRYKVTKRGQDVALRCDPISGHVSLYWYRQALGQGPEFLTYFNYEAQQDKSGLPNDRFSAERPEGSISTLTIQRTEQRDSAMYRCASSLAGQIYNEQFFGPGTRLTVL.

The chain uses TRBV19 and TRBJ2-1; 7 nucleotides match TRBD2. The CDR3 consists of 16 residues. V was pared by 1 base and J by 8 bases, with 11 bases of the junction left unmatched. Germline V gives CDR1 LNHDA, CDR2 SQIVND (reference sequence). CDR3 DNA sequence: TGTGCCAGTAGTATAGTATCGAGCGGGATACCGTATGAGCAGTTCTTC. Its protein product is CASSIVSSGIPYEQFF.

The V gene is TRBV6-5, the J gene TRBJ2-2; no clear D. CDR3 length equals 14 residues. CDR1 MNHEY and CDR2 SVGAGI come from the germline V gene. V was pared by 6 bases and J by 4 bases, with 12 bases between. CDR3 nucleotides: TGTGCCAGCAGACTCGGGTCGGGCACCGGGGAGCTGTTTTTT. Translated: CASRLGSGTGELFF.

The chain employs TRBV6-4 and TRBJ1-2; D ambiguous. Germline CDR1 reads MRHNA; CDR2 reads SNTAGT. V shed 2 bases and J shed 8 bases, with 6 bases lying between them. The CDR3 length is 11 residues. The CDR3 coding sequence is TGTGCCAGCAGTGACGCGGTGGGCTACACCTTC. It specifies CASSDAVGYTF.